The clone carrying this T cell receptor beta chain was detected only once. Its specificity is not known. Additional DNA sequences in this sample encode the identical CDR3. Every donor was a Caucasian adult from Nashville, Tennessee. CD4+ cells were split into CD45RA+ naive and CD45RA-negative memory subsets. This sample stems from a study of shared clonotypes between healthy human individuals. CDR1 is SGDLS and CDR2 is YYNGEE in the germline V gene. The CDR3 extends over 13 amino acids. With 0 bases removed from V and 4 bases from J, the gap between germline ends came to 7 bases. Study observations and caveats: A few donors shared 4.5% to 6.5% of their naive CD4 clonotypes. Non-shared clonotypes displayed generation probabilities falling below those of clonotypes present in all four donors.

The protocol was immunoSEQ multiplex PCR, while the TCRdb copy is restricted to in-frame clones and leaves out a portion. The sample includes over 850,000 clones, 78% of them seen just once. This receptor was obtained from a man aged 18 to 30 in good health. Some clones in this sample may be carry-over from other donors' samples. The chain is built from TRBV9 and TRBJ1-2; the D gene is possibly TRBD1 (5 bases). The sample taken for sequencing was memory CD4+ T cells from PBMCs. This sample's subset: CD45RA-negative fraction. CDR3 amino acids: CASSVEGFYGYTF. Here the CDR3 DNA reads TGTGCCAGCAGCGTAGAGGGGTTCTATGGCTACACCTTC.